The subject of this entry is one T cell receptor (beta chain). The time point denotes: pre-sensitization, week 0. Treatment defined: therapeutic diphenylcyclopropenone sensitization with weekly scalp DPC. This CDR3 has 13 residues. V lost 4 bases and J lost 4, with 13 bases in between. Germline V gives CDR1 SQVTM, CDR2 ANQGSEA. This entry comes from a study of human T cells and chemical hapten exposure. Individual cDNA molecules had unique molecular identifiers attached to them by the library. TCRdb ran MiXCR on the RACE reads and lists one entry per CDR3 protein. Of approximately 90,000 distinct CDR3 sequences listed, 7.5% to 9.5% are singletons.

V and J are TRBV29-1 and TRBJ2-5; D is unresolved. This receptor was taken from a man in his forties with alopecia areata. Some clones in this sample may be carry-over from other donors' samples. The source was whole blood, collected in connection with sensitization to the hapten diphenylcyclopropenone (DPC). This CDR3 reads CSVGAVVGETQYF. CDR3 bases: TGCAGCGTTGGGGCTGTCGTTGGAGAGACCCAGTACTTC. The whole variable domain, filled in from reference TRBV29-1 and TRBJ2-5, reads SAVISQKPSRDICQRGTSLTIQCQVDSQVTMMFWYRQQPGQSLTLIATANQGSEATYESGFVIDKFPISRPNLTFSTLTVSNMSPEDSSIYLCSVGAVVGETQYFGPGTRLLVL.